This passage covers 3 T cell receptor beta chains from one sample sequenced in a study of cytomegalovirus exposure and HLA in healthy donors. PCR was performed using 60 Vbeta and 13 Jbeta primers. TCRdb keeps only in-frame clones here, not all; method: immunoSEQ multiplex PCR. This sample has approximately 190,000 clones, with 82% found just once. Sequencing was carried out using PBMCs. These receptors originate from a boy younger than 10 in good health and CMV-seronegative.

J is TRBJ2-1 and V is TRBV7-9; 10 bases align to TRBD2. Germline assignment: CDR1 SEHNR and CDR2 FQNEAQ (reference sequence). The CDR3 consists of 15 residues. Trimming took 5 bases from V and 9 from J; bases not matched to a gene: 10. The CDR3 reads CASSPGVAGGGEQFF. In DNA, the CDR3 is TGTGCCAGCAGCCCTGGGGTAGCGGGGGGTGGTGAGCAGTTCTTC. Drawing the rest from reference TRBV7-9 and TRBJ2-1, the complete variable domain is DTGVSQNPRHKITKRGQNVTFRCDPISEHNRLYWYRQTLGQGPEFLTYFQNEAQLEKSRLLSDRFSAERPKGSFSTLEIQRTEQGDSAMYLCASSPGVAGGGEQFFGPGTRLTVL.

This chain joins TRBV10-3 and TRBJ2-3; the D gene is possibly TRBD1 (5 bases). CDR1 is ENHRY and CDR2 is SYGVKD in the germline V gene. CDR3 size: 11 residues. With 11 bases removed from V and 4 bases from J, the gap between germline ends came to 10 bases. The CDR3 spells CAVGLSDTQYF. CDR3 DNA: TGTGCCGTGGGGCTTTCAGATACGCAGTATTTT.

The chain uses TRBV18 and TRBJ2-6; 7 bases match TRBD2. The length of the CDR3 is 16 residues. The ends lost 1 base at V and 2 bases at J; junction bases unmatched: 2. Germline V gene data show CDR1 as KGHSH and CDR2 as LQKENI. The CDR3 here is CASSPREGPGANVLTF. The CDR3 DNA is TGTGCCAGCTCACCACGGGAGGGTCCTGGGGCCAACGTCCTGACTTTC. Together with reference TRBV18 and TRBJ2-6, the CDR3 gives the full variable domain: NAGVMQNPRHLVRRRGQEARLRCSPMKGHSHVYWYRQLPEEGLKFMVYLQKENIIDESGMPKERFSAEFPKEGPSILRIQQVVRGDSAAYFCASSPREGPGANVLTFGAGSRLTVL.